The present T cell receptor (beta chain) was sequenced within a study of vaccination effects on CD4 cells after COVID-19. CDR3 length: 17 residues. Trimming at V came to 1 base and at J to 0 bases, leaving 4 bases not matched to a gene. Per the germline V gene, CDR1 is SGDLS and CDR2 is YYNGEE. Details on this clone: The antigen is not known.

Study results and limitations: The study found that only 1 of 255 vaccine-induced clones from healthy vaccinees cross-reacted with common cold coronaviruses.

TCRdb keeps only in-frame clones here, not all; method: immunoSEQ multiplex PCR. Among roughly 25,000 clones listed, roughly 76% were seen once. Antigen-specific CD4+ T cells were expanded (with viral peptide pools) by the ViraFEST assay ahead of sequencing. The culture ran for roughly 10 days before CD4+ T cells were isolated. Nucleocapsid antibodies stayed negative before and after vaccination, showing no earlier SARS-CoV-2 infection. A density of around 2 million PBMC per well was used; these cells were cultured with 10 IU/ml IL-2 and around 9.6 ug/ml peptides. Days 3 and 7 saw half the medium replaced with IL-2 medium.

V is TRBV9 and J is TRBJ2-6, with TRBD2 matching 7 bases. The sequencing used CD4+ T cells from PBMCs cultured with SARS-CoV-2 spike peptides, collected before COVID-19 vaccination. This TCR came from a human donor who received a COVID-19 vaccine. In DNA, the CDR3 is TGTGCCAGCAGCGTAAGCGGGGTGGGCTCTGGGGCCAACGTCCTGACTTTC. This encodes CASSVSGVGSGANVLTF.